The entry below gives a single TCR beta chain sequence along with its context. The antigen is undetermined. This entry comes from a study of cytomegalovirus exposure and HLA in healthy donors. Looking at the study overall: Unique TCRs numbering about 85 million, obtained from HLA-typed donors, made up an early data release. General study results and limits: The HLA-A and HLA-B alleles of most subjects were reportedly predicted accurately from TCR beta sequences. CMV serostatus was the sole immune exposure data available. An analysis that was carried out later associated some 17,000 TCR beta sequences with HLA alleles at 0.05 false discovery rate.

The CDR3 sequence is 15 residues long. V lost 0 bases, J lost 3 bases, and 9 bases lay in between. CDR1 and CDR2 (germline): LGHNA, YSLEER. Vbeta (60) and Jbeta (13) primers were used in the PCR. Data came from immunoSEQ multiplex PCR; TCRdb stores just in-frame clones and leaves some out. The repertoire consists of approximately 100,000 clones, with roughly 81% occurring once and the leading ten covering roughly 1.4%. The TCR was taken from a man aged 35-49 years in good health and CMV-seronegative. The rearrangement uses TRBV4-3 and TRBJ1-3; no clear D. Sequenced sample: PBMCs. CDR3 sequence reads: CASSQDPQLGNTIYF. The CDR3 nucleotides are TGCGCCAGCAGCCAAGATCCACAGCTTGGAAACACCATATATTTT.